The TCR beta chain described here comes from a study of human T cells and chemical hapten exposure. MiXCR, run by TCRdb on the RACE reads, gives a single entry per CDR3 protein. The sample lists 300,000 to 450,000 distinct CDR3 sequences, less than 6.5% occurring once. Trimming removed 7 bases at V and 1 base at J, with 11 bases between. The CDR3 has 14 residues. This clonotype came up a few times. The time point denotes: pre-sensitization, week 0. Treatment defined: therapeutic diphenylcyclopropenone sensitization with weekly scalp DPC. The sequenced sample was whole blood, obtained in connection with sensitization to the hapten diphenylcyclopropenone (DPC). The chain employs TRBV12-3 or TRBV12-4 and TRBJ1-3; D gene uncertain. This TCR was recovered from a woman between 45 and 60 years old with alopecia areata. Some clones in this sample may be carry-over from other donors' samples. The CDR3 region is CASILTVSGNTIYF. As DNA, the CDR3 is TGTGCCAGCATCCTAACGGTTTCTGGAAACACCATATATTTT.